The rows below give T cell receptor beta chains drawn from one sample of a study of blood T cell dynamics during melanoma immunotherapy. The repertoire was sequenced with immunoSEQ multiplex PCR; TCRdb's copy has only in-frame clones and lacks some. The repertoire consists of around 12,000 clones, with approximately 84% occurring once and the leading ten covering about 9.4%. This material consisted of blood, taken from a patient treated with checkpoint blockade. The source of these receptors is a human donor with melanoma. The CDR3 runs from the conserved cysteine through the conserved F or W. The order of the fields is D gene, J gene, V gene, clone size, CDR3 DNA, CDR3 protein. A D gene is named only where the DNA matches it firmly. Some rows have no size entry. The others give once, few or many, or a class for an expanded clone.

D: TRBD2; J: TRBJ2-7; V: TRBV10-3; size: .; DNA: TGTGCCATCAGCCCGACTAGCGGGGACCTGGAGCAGTACTTC; CDR3: CAISPTSGDLEQYF
D: TRBD2; J: TRBJ2-7; V: TRBV10-3; size: .; DNA: TGTGCCATCAGTGCGGAAGCGGGGGGAACCTACGAGCAGTACTTC; CDR3: CAISAEAGGTYEQYF
D: .; J: TRBJ2-5; V: TRBV5-4; size: .; DNA: TGTGCCAGCAGCCGCCGGGAGCACGGGGAGCAGTACTTC; CDR3: CASSRREHGEQYF
D: .; J: TRBJ2-6; V: TRBV18; size: .; DNA: TGTGCCAGCTCACGCTCTGGGGCCAACGTCCTGACTTTC; CDR3: CASSRSGANVLTF
D: .; J: TRBJ2-1; V: TRBV9; size: once; DNA: TGTGCCAGCAGCGCCCCGCGGAATGAGCAGTTCTTC; CDR3: CASSAPRNEQFF
D: TRBD2; J: TRBJ2-4; V: TRBV5-4; size: .; DNA: TGTGCCAGCAGCCCCGGGGGGGGGCTAAACATTCAGTACTTC; CDR3: CASSPGGGLNIQYF
D: TRBD2; J: TRBJ2-2; V: TRBV29-1; size: .; DNA: TGCAGCGTTGAAGGGGTAGCGGGAGTTTTTAGCGGGGAGCTGTTTTTT; CDR3: CSVEGVAGVFSGELFF
D: .; J: TRBJ1-2; V: TRBV29-1; size: .; DNA: TGCAGCGGTAAAGGGGGGAATAACTATGGCTACACCTTC; CDR3: CSGKGGNNYGYTF
D: TRBD2; J: TRBJ2-2; V: TRBV5-1; size: few; DNA: TGCGCCAGCAGCCCGGAGACTAGCGGGCTCTCCGGGGAGCTGTTTTTT; CDR3: CASSPETSGLSGELFF
D: .; J: TRBJ1-6; V: TRBV19; size: once; DNA: TGTGCCAGCGAGACAGACTCATCGAATTCACCCCTCCACTTT; CDR3: CASETDSSNSPLHF
D: TRBD2; J: TRBJ2-1; V: TRBV5-1; size: .; DNA: TGCGCCAGCAGCTTGGATACTAGCGGCCTCTCCTACAATGAGCAGTTCTTC; CDR3: CASSLDTSGLSYNEQFF
D: .; J: TRBJ2-5; V: TRBV9; size: once; DNA: TGTGCCAGCAGCGTAGCAGGGGTGGTAGGAGAGACCCAGTACTTC; CDR3: CASSVAGVVGETQYF
D: .; J: TRBJ1-1; V: TRBV20-1; size: .; DNA: TGCAGTGCCGGAGGAGACGCTGAAGCTTTCTTT; CDR3: CSAGGDAEAFF
D: .; J: TRBJ2-3; V: TRBV9; size: .; DNA: TGTGCCAGCAGCGTAGGGGCCCGGCCTACCACGCAGTATTTT; CDR3: CASSVGARPTTQYF
D: .; J: TRBJ1-1; V: TRBV18; size: .; DNA: TGTGCCAGCTCACCAGATTCACCGTACATGAACACTGAAGCTTTCTTT; CDR3: CASSPDSPYMNTEAFF
D: .; J: TRBJ2-3; V: TRBV9; size: .; DNA: TGTGCCACTACGGTGGGGCCTACGGGATTAGATACGCAGTATTTT; CDR3: CATTVGPTGLDTQYF
D: .; J: TRBJ2-7; V: TRBV4-2; size: .; DNA: TGTGCCAGCAGCCAAGAAGTAGGGGCCTACGAGCAGTACTTC; CDR3: CASSQEVGAYEQYF
D: .; J: TRBJ1-1; V: TRBV30; size: .; DNA: TGTGCCTGGAGTCATTCGGGGTTAGCTTTCTTT; CDR3: CAWSHSGLAFF